The clone carrying this T cell receptor beta chain was seen a few times. Its target is not known. V trimming: 4 bases; J trimming: 0 bases; junction bases outside the gene matches: 4. The CDR3 consists of 15 residues. Germline CDR1 reads MNHEY; CDR2 reads SMNVEV (reference sequence). The entry originates in a study of T cell repertoires in cytomegalovirus infection. Findings and caveats of the study: Within the response measured ex vivo, HLA-C-restricted CMV-specific TCR beta clonotypes were dominant.

TCRdb recomputed calls from the reads with MiXCR, one row per CDR3 protein. The top ten clones hold roughly a sixth of a sample with hundreds of thousands of distinct CDR3 sequences, about 33% of them seen once. The rearrangement links TRBV27 to TRBJ2-3; the match to TRBD2 covers 7 bases. Sequenced material: cultured PBMCs, taken from culture after CMV antigen stimulation. The sequence derives from a human donor in good health (CMV status not recorded). Some clones in this sample may be carry-over from other donors' samples. Written as DNA, the CDR3 is TGTGCCAGCAGTTCCCCGGGACTAAGCACAGATACGCAGTATTTT. Translated: CASSSPGLSTDTQYF.